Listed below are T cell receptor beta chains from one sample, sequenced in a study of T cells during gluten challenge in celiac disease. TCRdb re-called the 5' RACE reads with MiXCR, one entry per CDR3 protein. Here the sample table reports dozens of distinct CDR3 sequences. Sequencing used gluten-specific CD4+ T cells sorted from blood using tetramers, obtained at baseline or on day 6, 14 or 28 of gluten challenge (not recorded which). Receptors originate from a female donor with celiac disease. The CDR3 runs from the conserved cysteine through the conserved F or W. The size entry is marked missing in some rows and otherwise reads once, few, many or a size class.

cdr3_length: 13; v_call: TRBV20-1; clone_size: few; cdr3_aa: CSACRQLNTEAFF
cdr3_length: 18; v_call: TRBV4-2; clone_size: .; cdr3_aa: CASSQDQASPWRNEKLFF
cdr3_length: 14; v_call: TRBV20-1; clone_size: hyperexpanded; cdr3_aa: CSATRELAGGRLFF
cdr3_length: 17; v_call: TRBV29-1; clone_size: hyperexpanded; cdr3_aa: CSVEVLAGVMMGNEQFF
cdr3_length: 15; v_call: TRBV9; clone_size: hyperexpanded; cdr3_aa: CASSVVPLGADTQYF
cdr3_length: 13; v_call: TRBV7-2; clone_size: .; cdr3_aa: CASSSRGGNIQYF
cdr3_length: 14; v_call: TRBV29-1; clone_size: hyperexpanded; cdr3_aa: CSGQLTGLGTEAFF
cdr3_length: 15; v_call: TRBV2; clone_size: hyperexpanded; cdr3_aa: CASGGLAGLYNEQFF
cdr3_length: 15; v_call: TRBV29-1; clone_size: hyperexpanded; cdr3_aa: CSVGSLAGWYDEQFF
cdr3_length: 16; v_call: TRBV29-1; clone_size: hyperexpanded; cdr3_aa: CSVGGTPQGFQETQYF
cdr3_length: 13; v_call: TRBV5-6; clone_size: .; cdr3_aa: CASSPLQGHEQFF
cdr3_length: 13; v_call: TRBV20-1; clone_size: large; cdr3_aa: CSARQGVDTEAFF
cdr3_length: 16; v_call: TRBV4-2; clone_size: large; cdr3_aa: CASSQGVAGGLETQYF
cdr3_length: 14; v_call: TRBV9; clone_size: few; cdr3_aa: CASSVSPLTGEAFF
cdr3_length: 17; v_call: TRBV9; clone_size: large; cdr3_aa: CASSVVQQGSTTDTQYF
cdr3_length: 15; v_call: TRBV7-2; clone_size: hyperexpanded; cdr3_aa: CASRTRGTASYEQYF